One sample yielded the 22 T cell receptor beta chains listed below, sequenced in a study of T cell changes during pregnancy in multiple sclerosis. This table comes from immunoSEQ multiplex PCR, and its TCRdb copy is limited to in-frame clones, with some not included. Altogether more than 40,000 clones are present, 90% to 95% being singletons, with the ten largest covering roughly 4%. The specimen comprised CD8+ T cells from peripheral blood mononuclear cells, sampled in the first trimester of pregnancy. These receptors were obtained from a female donor with multiple sclerosis, enrolled in a pregnancy study.

The chain carries TRBV27 and TRBJ2-7, with D maybe TRBD2 (7 bases). Trimming left V 5 bases short and J 6 bases short, with 17 bases between. Germline V CDR1 and CDR2: MNHEY, SMNVEV (reference sequence). The CDR3 sequence is 14 residues long. CDR3 protein: CASSGEGGWGEQYF. The CDR3 DNA reads as TGTGCCAGCAGTGGGGAGGGGGGTTGGGGCGAGCAGTACTTC.

CDR3 region: CANQLQGRQPQHF. In DNA, the CDR3 is TGTGCCAACCAACTACAGGGAAGGCAGCCCCAGCATTTT. V is TRBV6-5 and J is TRBJ1-5; D perhaps matches TRBD1 (6 bases). Per the germline V gene, CDR1 is MNHEY and CDR2 is SVGAGI. The V and J ends lost 10 bases and 7 bases respectively, with 17 bases between them. CDR3 size: 13 residues.

This chain connects TRBV7-8 to TRBJ2-2; D is ambiguous. This CDR3 is built from 15 residues. From germline, CDR1 is SGHVS and CDR2 FQNEAQ. V dropped 1 base and J dropped 7 bases, with 13 bases sitting between them. The CDR3 DNA sequence: TGTGCCAGCAGCTTAGTTTCCGGAGATATCGGGGAGCTGTTTTTT. Its protein product is CASSLVSGDIGELFF.

The rearrangement joins TRBV5-1 to TRBJ1-5, with D unclear. CDR1 and CDR2 from the germline V gene are SGHRS and YFSETQ. The length of the CDR3 is 14 residues. V was trimmed by 10 bases and J by 1 base, leaving 15 bases between them. CDR3 loop: CAVSVEGSNQPQHF. CDR3 coding DNA: TGCGCCGTCTCAGTAGAGGGAAGCAATCAGCCCCAGCATTTT.

The chain has TRBV27 and TRBJ1-3; possibly TRBD1 for D (6 bases). The CDR3 totals 16 residues. Germline CDR1 and CDR2: MNHEY and SMNVEV (reference sequence). The germline V and J ends were trimmed by 4 bases and 0 bases, with 13 bases remaining between them. DNA for the CDR3: TGTGCCAGCAGTTCCTTACAGGGATTCTCTGGAAACACCATATATTTT. It translates to CASSSLQGFSGNTIYF.

This rearrangement joins TRBV4-3 to TRBJ2-1; D perhaps matches TRBD1 (5 bases). The germline V gene encodes CDR1 LGHNA and CDR2 YSLEER. This CDR3 has 16 residues. The V end was cut by 0 bases, the J end by 2 bases, with 11 bases between. The CDR3 protein is CASSQELRVTYNEQFF. The DNA of the CDR3 is TGCGCCAGCAGCCAAGAGCTCAGGGTTACCTACAATGAGCAGTTCTTC.

This clone was observed a single time. The chain carries TRBV6-1 and TRBJ2-7; D not certain. Deletions cut 4 bases from V and 1 base from J, with 17 bases between. This CDR3 comprises 16 residues. Germline assignment: CDR1 MNHNS and CDR2 SASEGT. CDR3 region: CASSAIAVPFSYEQYF. The CDR3 region has the DNA TGTGCCAGCAGTGCCATCGCAGTACCCTTTTCCTACGAGCAGTACTTC.

The rearrangement uses TRBV13 and TRBJ1-4; D remains ambiguous. The CDR3 runs to 18 residues. The ends were cut back, 2 bases at V and 0 bases at J, with 16 bases in the middle. The germline V gene encodes CDR1 PRHDT and CDR2 FYEKMQ (reference sequence). In nucleotides, the CDR3 is TGTGCCAGCAGCTTAAGGGCTGGGAGAGTTGCAACTAATGAAAAACTGTTTTTT. Amino acid sequence: CASSLRAGRVATNEKLFF.

This sequence joins TRBV27 and TRBJ2-3; D is possibly TRBD1 (5 bases). Deletions cut 10 bases from V and 6 bases from J, with 11 bases between. Germline CDR1 and CDR2: MNHEY and SMNVEV (reference sequence). This CDR3 has 11 amino acids. The CDR3 DNA sequence: TGTGCCACCACTTGGGGCGATACGCAGTATTTT. Its translation is CATTWGDTQYF.

CDR3 DNA sequence: TGCGCCAGCAGCTGGGGGACAGGGCGGGGCGAGCAGTACTTC. Its protein is CASSWGTGRGEQYF. The chain recombines TRBV5-1 with TRBJ2-7, with 9 bases that match TRBD1. The germline V gene has CDR1 SGHRS and CDR2 YFSETQ. V gave up 3 bases and J gave up 6 bases; unmatched junction bases: 7. The CDR3 is made up of 14 amino acids.

The chain recombines TRBV7-2 with TRBJ1-5; D is possibly TRBD1 (6 bases). The CDR3 sequence is 15 residues long. Germline CDR1 and CDR2: SGHTA and FQGNSA. V was clipped by 5 bases and J by 3 bases, with 14 bases between them. The CDR3 here is CASSLLQGNNQPQHF. CDR3 DNA sequence: TGTGCCAGCAGCCTTCTACAGGGAAACAATCAGCCCCAGCATTTT. The variable domain in full, completed from reference TRBV7-2 and TRBJ1-5, reads GAGVSQSPSNKVTEKGKDVELRCDPISGHTALYWYRQSLGQGLEFLIYFQGNSAPDKSGLPSDRFSAERTGGSVSTLTIQRTQQEDSAVYLCASSLLQGNNQPQHFGDGTRLSIL.

The sample holds one count of this clone. CDR3 DNA: TGTGCCACCAGCAAGGACCGGGGTAATCAGCCCCAGCATTTT. Translating gives CATSKDRGNQPQHF. The chain is built from TRBV15 and TRBJ1-5; no firm D call. Germline values: CDR1 LNHNV, CDR2 YYDKDF (reference sequence). V lost 4 bases to trimming and J lost 4 bases, with 11 bases between them. The CDR3 is 14 amino acids.

The chain uses TRBV28 and TRBJ2-1; TRBD2 aligns across 8 bases. The germline V gene encodes CDR1 MDHEN and CDR2 SYDVKM. The junction had 6 bases not matched to a gene; V was cut back by 2 bases and J by 6 bases. The CDR3 sequence is 15 residues long. The CDR3 bases are TGTGCCAGCAGTTTAACGGGAGGGCCCAGCAATGAGCAGTTCTTC. This gives the protein CASSLTGGPSNEQFF.

The chain joins TRBV7-9 to TRBJ2-7, with 7 bases identical to TRBD2. V shed 0 bases and J 0 bases; nucleotides not matched to a gene: 8. Per germline, CDR1 SEHNR and CDR2 FQNEAQ (reference sequence). The CDR3 length is 17 residues. CDR3 residues: CASSLAPLASPSYEQYF. Written as DNA, the CDR3 is TGTGCCAGCAGCTTAGCTCCACTAGCGTCACCCTCCTACGAGCAGTACTTC.

The CDR3 DNA is TGTGCCAGCAGCCCGGCTCCAGGGTTAATAGAGACCCAGTACTTC. Amino acid sequence: CASSPAPGLIETQYF. V gene TRBV7-9 combines with J gene TRBJ2-5, with D tentatively TRBD1 (5 bases). Germline V CDR1 and CDR2: SEHNR, FQNEAQ (reference sequence). V lost 5 bases and J lost 4, with 17 bases in between. CDR3 length: 15 residues.

V usage is TRBV4-3 and J usage is TRBJ1-2, with D possibly being TRBD1 (6 bases). Looked up from germline, CDR1 is LGHNA and CDR2 is YSLEER. The CDR3 has 17 amino acids. The V and J ends lost 0 bases and 0 bases respectively, with 14 bases between them. The CDR3 loop reads CASSQDRATGANYGYTF. The CDR3 DNA sequence: TGCGCCAGCAGCCAAGATCGGGCGACAGGAGCTAACTATGGCTACACCTTC.

The rearrangement uses TRBV4-1 and TRBJ2-7, with D hard to call. The CDR3 spans 16 residues. With 0 bases removed from V and 3 bases from J, the gap between germline ends came to 15 bases. The V gene's germline CDR1 is MGHRA and CDR2 YSYEKL. The CDR3 here is CASSQDHQVVRYEQYF. Here the CDR3 DNA reads TGCGCCAGCAGCCAAGATCACCAAGTAGTACGCTACGAGCAGTACTTC.

The V gene is TRBV14, the J gene TRBJ2-2; D might be TRBD2 (6 bases). The germline V gene has CDR1 SGHDN and CDR2 FVKESK. The V end lost 4 bases, the J end lost 7 bases, and 16 bases lay between the germline ends. The CDR3 sequence is 15 residues long. In DNA form, the CDR3 reads TGTGCCAGCAGCCCGACCATATACGGGGGCGGGGAGCTGTTTTTT. It is translated as CASSPTIYGGGELFF.

The rearrangement joins TRBV27 to TRBJ1-2, with 7 bases matching TRBD1. CDR3 size: 17 residues. Germline-derived CDR1 and CDR2 are MNHEY and SMNVEV (reference sequence). V lost 5 bases and J lost 3; bases outside the gene matches: 15. CDR3: CASSPRQGLLHYYGYTF. The CDR3 nucleotides are TGTGCCAGCAGTCCTCGACAGGGTTTACTCCACTACTATGGCTACACCTTC.

V is TRBV6-4 and J is TRBJ2-7; D call uncertain. Germline loops: CDR1 MRHNA, CDR2 SNTAGT. This CDR3 is 15 amino acids long. V was trimmed by 3 bases and J by 1 base, leaving 13 bases between them. The CDR3 spells CASSEAGSGSYEQYF. DNA for the CDR3: TGTGCCAGCAGTGAGGCAGGTTCAGGATCCTACGAGCAGTACTTC.

This chain uses TRBV28 with TRBJ2-3, with 11 bases lining up with TRBD2. The CDR3 totals 15 residues. Germline values: CDR1 MDHEN, CDR2 SYDVKM. The ends lost 8 bases at V and 6 bases at J; junction bases unmatched: 10. CDR3 region: CASLGLAGPSDTQYF. DNA for the CDR3: TGTGCCAGCCTTGGACTAGCGGGTCCTAGTGATACGCAGTATTTT.

CDR3 protein: CASSLAQWTGGFGNTIYF. The CDR3 DNA reads TGTGCCAGCAGCTTAGCGCAGTGGACAGGGGGATTTGGAAACACCATATATTTT. The chain recombines TRBV7-8 with TRBJ1-3, with 10 bases fitting TRBD1. After removal of 0 bases from V and 3 bases from J, the junction contained 8 bases not matched to a gene. This CDR3 contains 18 residues. The V gene's germline CDR1 is SGHVS and CDR2 FQNEAQ.